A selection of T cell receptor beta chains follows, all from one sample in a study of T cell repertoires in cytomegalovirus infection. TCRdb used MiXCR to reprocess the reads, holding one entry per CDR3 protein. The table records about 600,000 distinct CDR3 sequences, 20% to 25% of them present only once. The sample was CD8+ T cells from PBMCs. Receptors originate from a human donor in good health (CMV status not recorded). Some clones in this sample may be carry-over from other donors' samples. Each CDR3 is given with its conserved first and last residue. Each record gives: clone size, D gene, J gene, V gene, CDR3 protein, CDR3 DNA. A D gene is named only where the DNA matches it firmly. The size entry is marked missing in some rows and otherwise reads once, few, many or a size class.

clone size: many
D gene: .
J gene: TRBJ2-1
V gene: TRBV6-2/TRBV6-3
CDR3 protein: CASTSTYNEQFF
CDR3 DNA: TGTGCCAGCACCTCTACTTACAATGAGCAGTTCTTC

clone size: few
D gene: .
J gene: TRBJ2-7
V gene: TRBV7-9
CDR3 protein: CASSPEGGNYEQYF
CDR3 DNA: TGTGCCAGCAGCCCGGAAGGGGGGAACTACGAGCAGTACTTC

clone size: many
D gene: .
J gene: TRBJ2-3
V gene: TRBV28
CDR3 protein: CASSFSGPPFTDTQYF
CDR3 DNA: TGTGCCAGCAGTTTCTCAGGACCTCCGTTCACAGATACGCAGTATTTT

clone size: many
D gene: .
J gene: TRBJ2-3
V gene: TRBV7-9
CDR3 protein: CASSFDSDTQYF
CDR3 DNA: TGTGCCAGCAGCTTCGACAGCGATACGCAGTATTTT

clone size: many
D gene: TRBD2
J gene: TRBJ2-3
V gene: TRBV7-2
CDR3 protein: CASSLAGGGDTQYF
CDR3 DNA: TGTGCCAGCAGCTTAGCGGGCGGGGGTGATACGCAGTATTTT

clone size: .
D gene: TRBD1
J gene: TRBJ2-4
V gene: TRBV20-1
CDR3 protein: CSSSAGTGGKVKNIQYF
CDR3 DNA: TGCAGTTCTTCAGCCGGGACAGGGGGCAAGGTCAAAAACATTCAGTACTTC

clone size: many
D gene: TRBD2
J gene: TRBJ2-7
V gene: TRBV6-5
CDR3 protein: CASSSGLAGGLAYEQYF
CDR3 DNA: TGTGCCAGCAGTTCCGGACTAGCGGGGGGTTTAGCCTACGAGCAGTACTTC

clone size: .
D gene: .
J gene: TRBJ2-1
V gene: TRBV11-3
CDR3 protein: CASSLGGSREQFF
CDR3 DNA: TGTGCCAGCAGCTTAGGGGGTTCTCGGGAGCAGTTCTTC

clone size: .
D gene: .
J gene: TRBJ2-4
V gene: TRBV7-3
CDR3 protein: CASSPAGSAKNIQYF
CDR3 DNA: TGTGCCAGCAGCCCGGCAGGGAGCGCCAAAAACATTCAGTACTTC

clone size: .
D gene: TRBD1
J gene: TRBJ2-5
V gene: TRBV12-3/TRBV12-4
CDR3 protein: CASSFGSGGTQYF
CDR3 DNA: TGTGCCAGCAGTTTCGGATCAGGGGGGACCCAGTACTTC

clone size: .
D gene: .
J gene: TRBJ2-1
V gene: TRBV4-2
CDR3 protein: CASSQDLGGLRFDEQFF
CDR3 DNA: TGTGCCAGCAGCCAAGATCTAGGGGGGCTGCGTTTCGATGAGCAGTTCTTC

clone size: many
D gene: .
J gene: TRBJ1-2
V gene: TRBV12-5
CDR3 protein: CASFGPGGRIYGYTF
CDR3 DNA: TGTGCTAGTTTCGGCCCTGGGGGGAGAATCTATGGCTACACCTTC

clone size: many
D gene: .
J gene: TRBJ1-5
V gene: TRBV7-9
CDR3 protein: CASSFGDNQPQHF
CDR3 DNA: TGTGCCAGCAGCTTCGGTGACAATCAGCCCCAGCATTTT

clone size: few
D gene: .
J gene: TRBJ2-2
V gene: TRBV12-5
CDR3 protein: CASGFNKLESNTGELFF
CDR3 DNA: TGTGCTAGTGGTTTCAACAAGCTTGAATCGAACACCGGGGAGCTGTTTTTT

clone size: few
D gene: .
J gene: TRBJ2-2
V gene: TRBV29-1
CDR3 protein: CSVAQGPTGELFF
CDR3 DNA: TGCAGCGTTGCGCAGGGGCCAACCGGGGAGCTGTTTTTT

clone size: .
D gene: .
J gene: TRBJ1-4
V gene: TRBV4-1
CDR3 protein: CASSQTADNEKLFF
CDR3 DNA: TGCGCCAGCAGCCAGACCGCGGATAATGAAAAACTGTTTTTT

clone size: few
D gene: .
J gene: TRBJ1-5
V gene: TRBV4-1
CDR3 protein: CASSHNNQPQHF
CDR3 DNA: TGCGCCAGCAGCCACAACAATCAGCCCCAGCATTTT

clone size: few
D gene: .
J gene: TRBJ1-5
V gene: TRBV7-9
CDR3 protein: CASSLGRSNQPQHF
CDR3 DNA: TGTGCCAGCAGCTTAGGACGGTCCAATCAGCCCCAGCATTTT

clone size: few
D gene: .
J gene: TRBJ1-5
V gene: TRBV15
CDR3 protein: CATSRDIGGSQPQHF
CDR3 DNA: TGTGCCACCAGCAGAGATATCGGGGGGTCTCAGCCCCAGCATTTT

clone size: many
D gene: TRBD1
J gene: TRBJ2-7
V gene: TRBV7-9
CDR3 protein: CASSTRTGITYEQYF
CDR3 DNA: TGTGCCAGCAGTACTAGGACAGGGATCACCTACGAGCAGTACTTC

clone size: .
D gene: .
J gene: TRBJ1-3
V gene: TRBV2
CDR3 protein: CATGTDGNTIYF
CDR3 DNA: TGTGCCACCGGGACGGATGGAAACACCATATATTTT

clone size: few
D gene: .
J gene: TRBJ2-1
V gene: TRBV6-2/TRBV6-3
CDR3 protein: CASSLSGGNPYNYNEQFF
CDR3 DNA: TGTGCCAGCAGTTTGTCGGGCGGGAATCCTTATAATTACAATGAGCAGTTCTTC

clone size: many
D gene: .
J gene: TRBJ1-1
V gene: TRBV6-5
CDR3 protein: CASSYSQAPNTEAFF
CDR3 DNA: TGTGCCAGCAGTTACTCGCAGGCCCCGAACACTGAAGCTTTCTTT

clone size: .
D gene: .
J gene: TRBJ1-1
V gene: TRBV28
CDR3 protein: CASSLIWGEAFF
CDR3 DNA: TGTGCCAGCAGTTTAATCTGGGGTGAAGCTTTCTTT

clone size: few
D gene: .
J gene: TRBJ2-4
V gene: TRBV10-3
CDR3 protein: CAISDGQGLAKNIQYF
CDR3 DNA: TGTGCCATCAGTGATGGGCAGGGACTAGCCAAAAACATTCAGTACTTC

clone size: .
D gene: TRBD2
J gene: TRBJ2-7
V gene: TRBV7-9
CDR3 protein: CASSLDSSGGLGSYEQYF
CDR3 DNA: TGTGCCAGCAGCTTAGACTCTAGCGGGGGCTTAGGGTCCTACGAGCAGTACTTC

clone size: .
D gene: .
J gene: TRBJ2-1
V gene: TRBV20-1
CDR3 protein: CSARGVKFF
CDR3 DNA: TGCAGTGCTAGGGGGGTGAAGTTCTTC

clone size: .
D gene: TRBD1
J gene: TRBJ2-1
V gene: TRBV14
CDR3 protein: CASSQSGTGLNEQFF
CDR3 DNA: TGTGCCAGCAGCCAATCCGGGACAGGGTTGAATGAGCAGTTCTTC

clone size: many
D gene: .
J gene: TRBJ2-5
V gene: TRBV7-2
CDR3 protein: CASSLEEEGWGTQYF
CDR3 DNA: TGTGCCAGCAGCTTAGAGGAAGAGGGTTGGGGGACCCAGTACTTC

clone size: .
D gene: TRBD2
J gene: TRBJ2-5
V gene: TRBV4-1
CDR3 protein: CASSQVSGRETQYF
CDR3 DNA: TGCGCCAGCAGCCAAGTTAGCGGGAGAGAGACCCAGTACTTC

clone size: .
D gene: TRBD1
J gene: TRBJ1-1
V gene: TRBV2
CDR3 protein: CASSEAAGQVWSEAFF
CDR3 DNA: TGTGCCAGCAGTGAAGCGGCGGGACAGGTTTGGTCTGAAGCTTTCTTT

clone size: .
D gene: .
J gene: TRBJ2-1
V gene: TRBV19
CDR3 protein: CASTIGDNEQFF
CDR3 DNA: TGTGCCAGTACCATCGGGGACAATGAGCAGTTCTTC

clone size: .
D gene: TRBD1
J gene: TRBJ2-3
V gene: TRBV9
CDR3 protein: CASSAVYRGTQADTQYF
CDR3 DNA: TGTGCCAGCAGCGCAGTGTACAGGGGAACACAAGCAGATACGCAGTATTTT

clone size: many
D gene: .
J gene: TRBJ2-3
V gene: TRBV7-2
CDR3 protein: CASSLYEWAGSTDTQYF
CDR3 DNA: TGTGCCAGCAGCTTATACGAGTGGGCAGGGAGCACAGATACGCAGTATTTT

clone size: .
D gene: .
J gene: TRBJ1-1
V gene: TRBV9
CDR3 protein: CASGTPLPNTEAFF
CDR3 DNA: TGTGCCAGCGGGACACCCCTCCCGAACACTGAAGCTTTCTTT

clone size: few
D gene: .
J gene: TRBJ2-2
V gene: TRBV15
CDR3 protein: CATSRDRDGDTGELFF
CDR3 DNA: TGTGCCACCAGCAGAGATCGCGACGGGGACACCGGGGAGCTGTTTTTT

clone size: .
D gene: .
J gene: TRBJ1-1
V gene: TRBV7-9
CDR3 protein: CASSFALDAEAFF
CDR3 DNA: TGTGCCAGCAGCTTCGCTTTGGACGCTGAAGCTTTCTTT

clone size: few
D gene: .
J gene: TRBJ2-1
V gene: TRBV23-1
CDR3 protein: CASSQSCPVLYNEQFF
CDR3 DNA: TGCGCCAGCAGTCAATCGTGTCCGGTCCTTTACAATGAGCAGTTCTTC

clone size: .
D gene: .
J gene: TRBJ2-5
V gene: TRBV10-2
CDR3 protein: CASSEEKGRETQYF
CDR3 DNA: TGCGCCAGCAGTGAGGAAAAAGGGAGGGAGACCCAGTACTTC

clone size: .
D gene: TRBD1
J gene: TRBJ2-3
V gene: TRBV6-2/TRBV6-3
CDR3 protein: CASSMGQGGDTQYF
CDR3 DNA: TGTGCCAGCAGTATGGGACAGGGAGGAGATACGCAGTATTTT

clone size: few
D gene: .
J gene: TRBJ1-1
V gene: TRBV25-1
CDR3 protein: CASREEPDTGGNTEAFF
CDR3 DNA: TGTGCCAGCAGGGAGGAGCCCGACACGGGCGGGAACACTGAAGCTTTCTTT